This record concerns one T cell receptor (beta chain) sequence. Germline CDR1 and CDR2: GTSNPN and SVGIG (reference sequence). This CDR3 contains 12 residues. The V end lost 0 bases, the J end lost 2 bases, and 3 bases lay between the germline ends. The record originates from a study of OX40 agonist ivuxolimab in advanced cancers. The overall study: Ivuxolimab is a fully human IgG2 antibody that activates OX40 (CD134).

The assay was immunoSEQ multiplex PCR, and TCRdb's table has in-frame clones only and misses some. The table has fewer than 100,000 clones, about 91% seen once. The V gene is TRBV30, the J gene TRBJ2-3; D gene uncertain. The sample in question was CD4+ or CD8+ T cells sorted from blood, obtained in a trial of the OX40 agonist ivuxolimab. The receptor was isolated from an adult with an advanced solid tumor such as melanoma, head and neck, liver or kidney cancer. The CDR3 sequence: CAWSVVTDTQYF. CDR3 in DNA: TGTGCCTGGAGTGTTGTCACAGATACGCAGTATTTT.